A selection of T cell receptor beta chains follows, all from one sample in a study of T cells in localized non-small cell lung cancer. Profiling relied on immunoSEQ multiplex PCR, and the TCRdb table lists in-frame clones only, not all of them. The sample consists of around 35,000 clones, 80% of them appearing once. The sample in question was peripheral blood, obtained before any cancer treatment. These receptors all come from a male donor older than 55 with stage III squamous cell lung carcinoma. CDR3s include the opening cysteine and the closing phenylalanine or tryptophan. A D gene is named only where the DNA matches it firmly. Size tells how often a clone was seen (once, few, many) or the class of an expanded clone, and some rows leave it out.

clone size: .; V gene: TRBV15; J gene: TRBJ1-4; D gene: .; CDR3 DNA: TGTGCCACCAGCACCAGCTTTAATGAAAAACTGTTTTTT; CDR3 protein: CATSTSFNEKLFF
clone size: .; V gene: TRBV18; J gene: TRBJ2-6; D gene: .; CDR3 DNA: TGTGCCAGCTCGCCTGACAAGTCTGGGGCCAACGTCCTGACTTTC; CDR3 protein: CASSPDKSGANVLTF
clone size: .; V gene: TRBV29-1; J gene: TRBJ1-2; D gene: .; CDR3 DNA: TGCAGCGTTGGAGAAACAGACTATGGCTACACCTTC; CDR3 protein: CSVGETDYGYTF
clone size: .; V gene: TRBV10-2; J gene: TRBJ2-1; D gene: .; CDR3 DNA: TGCGCCAGCAGTGAGTATAAAGCGGAGCCCAATGAGCAGTTCTTC; CDR3 protein: CASSEYKAEPNEQFF
clone size: .; V gene: TRBV6-6; J gene: TRBJ2-1; D gene: TRBD1; CDR3 DNA: TGTGCCAGCGTTCGGGCAGGGGGATATGAGCAGTTCTTC; CDR3 protein: CASVRAGGYEQFF
clone size: .; V gene: TRBV6-6; J gene: TRBJ1-4; D gene: .; CDR3 DNA: TGTGCCAGCAGTAGAGGATCAGCAACTAATGAAAAACTGTTTTTT; CDR3 protein: CASSRGSATNEKLFF
clone size: few; V gene: TRBV18; J gene: TRBJ1-5; D gene: .; CDR3 DNA: TGTGCCAGCTCACAGGGGGTGGGAAATCAGCCCCAGCATTTT; CDR3 protein: CASSQGVGNQPQHF
clone size: .; V gene: TRBV19; J gene: TRBJ1-5; D gene: .; CDR3 DNA: TGTGCCAGTAGTATAGTTAGTGGTAGTCAGCCCCAGCATTTT; CDR3 protein: CASSIVSGSQPQHF
clone size: once; V gene: TRBV27; J gene: TRBJ2-7; D gene: TRBD1; CDR3 DNA: TGTGCCAGCAGCAGGACAGGGAACGAGCAGTACTTC; CDR3 protein: CASSRTGNEQYF
clone size: .; V gene: TRBV7-4; J gene: TRBJ1-6; D gene: TRBD1; CDR3 DNA: TGTGCCAGCAGCTTAGTTCCCCGGGCAGGGGGCACACCCCTCCACTTT; CDR3 protein: CASSLVPRAGGTPLHF
clone size: .; V gene: TRBV11-2; J gene: TRBJ2-2; D gene: .; CDR3 DNA: TGTGCCAGCAGCTTAGCTGTCCCCGCCGGGGAGCTGTTTTTT; CDR3 protein: CASSLAVPAGELFF
clone size: .; V gene: TRBV5-1; J gene: TRBJ1-1; D gene: .; CDR3 DNA: TGCGCCAGCAGCTTCGGGGCCGACACTGAAGCTTTCTTT; CDR3 protein: CASSFGADTEAFF
clone size: medium-sized; V gene: TRBV9; J gene: TRBJ2-5; D gene: TRBD1; CDR3 DNA: TGTGCCAGCAGCGTAGTTGGGGACAGGGGGGAGACCCAGTACTTC; CDR3 protein: CASSVVGDRGETQYF
clone size: .; V gene: TRBV28; J gene: TRBJ1-1; D gene: .; CDR3 DNA: TGTGCCAGCACCTCCGGAGGGGCGAAGGAGACTGAAGCTTTCTTT; CDR3 protein: CASTSGGAKETEAFF
clone size: .; V gene: TRBV7-3; J gene: TRBJ1-1; D gene: TRBD1; CDR3 DNA: TGTGCCAGCAGCTTAACCGGGACAGAAACTGAAGCTTTCTTT; CDR3 protein: CASSLTGTETEAFF
clone size: .; V gene: TRBV5-1; J gene: TRBJ2-5; D gene: .; CDR3 DNA: TGCGCCAGCAGCTTACAGCCGGGAGAGACCCAGTACTTC; CDR3 protein: CASSLQPGETQYF
clone size: .; V gene: TRBV6-5; J gene: TRBJ2-3; D gene: .; CDR3 DNA: TGTGCCAGCAGGAGGGTAGATACGCAGTATTTT; CDR3 protein: CASRRVDTQYF
clone size: .; V gene: TRBV19; J gene: TRBJ2-5; D gene: .; CDR3 DNA: TGTGCCAGTAGTATCGCAGGGGCAGGAGAAGAGACCCAGTACTTC; CDR3 protein: CASSIAGAGEETQYF
clone size: .; V gene: TRBV7-8; J gene: TRBJ2-7; D gene: .; CDR3 DNA: TGTGCCAGCAGCTCTGAACCCTCGACTTGGGCTGGGTACGAGCAGTACTTC; CDR3 protein: CASSSEPSTWAGYEQYF
clone size: .; V gene: TRBV18; J gene: TRBJ2-7; D gene: .; CDR3 DNA: TGTGCCAGCTCAAGGACCTCGTTGAACACCCGAGCCTACGAGCAGTACTTC; CDR3 protein: CASSRTSLNTRAYEQYF
clone size: .; V gene: TRBV30; J gene: TRBJ1-5; D gene: .; CDR3 DNA: TGTGCCTGGAGCCAGGGGTCCAATCAGCCCCAGCATTTT; CDR3 protein: CAWSQGSNQPQHF
clone size: .; V gene: TRBV7-8; J gene: TRBJ1-5; D gene: .; CDR3 DNA: TGTGCCAGCAGCGGGGCATCCGCGGATCAGCCCCAGCATTTT; CDR3 protein: CASSGASADQPQHF
clone size: .; V gene: TRBV18; J gene: TRBJ1-1; D gene: .; CDR3 DNA: TGTGCCAGCTCACTCCGGACAGCGAACACTGAAGCTTTCTTT; CDR3 protein: CASSLRTANTEAFF
clone size: .; V gene: TRBV18; J gene: TRBJ1-1; D gene: TRBD1; CDR3 DNA: TGTGCCAGCACACCTCGGGGACAGGGTATTATGAACACTGAAGCTTTCTTT; CDR3 protein: CASTPRGQGIMNTEAFF
clone size: .; V gene: TRBV19; J gene: TRBJ2-3; D gene: .; CDR3 DNA: TGTGCCAGTAGTACTATTCCCAGGGTAGTGAGCACAGATACGCAGTATTTT; CDR3 protein: CASSTIPRVVSTDTQYF
clone size: once; V gene: TRBV7-2; J gene: TRBJ2-3; D gene: TRBD2; CDR3 DNA: TGTGCCAGCAGCCCGAATCAGCGGGGAGACACAGATACGCAGTATTTT; CDR3 protein: CASSPNQRGDTDTQYF
clone size: .; V gene: TRBV19; J gene: TRBJ2-7; D gene: .; CDR3 DNA: TGTGCCAGTAGGATTACGAGGGGGAACTCCTACGAGCAGTACTTC; CDR3 protein: CASRITRGNSYEQYF
clone size: .; V gene: TRBV7-2; J gene: TRBJ2-1; D gene: TRBD2; CDR3 DNA: TGTGCCAGCAGCTTAGCACGACGTAGCGGGGCGCAGTTCTTC; CDR3 protein: CASSLARRSGAQFF
clone size: .; V gene: TRBV6-6; J gene: TRBJ1-5; D gene: .; CDR3 DNA: TGTGCCAGCAGTTACGGCCCGGCAGGGTCGGGGCGGCCCCAGCATTTT; CDR3 protein: CASSYGPAGSGRPQHF
clone size: .; V gene: TRBV7-9; J gene: TRBJ1-1; D gene: TRBD1; CDR3 DNA: TGTGCCAGCAGTTTTCCTCAGGGGGCAGGGGGAGTGAACACTGAAGCTTTCTTT; CDR3 protein: CASSFPQGAGGVNTEAFF
clone size: .; V gene: TRBV2; J gene: TRBJ1-1; D gene: .; CDR3 DNA: TGTGCCAGCGGTGGGACTGAAGCTTTCTTT; CDR3 protein: CASGGTEAFF
clone size: .; V gene: TRBV27; J gene: TRBJ2-2; D gene: TRBD2; CDR3 DNA: TGTGCCAGCAGTTCGGGGACTAGCGGGATTAGTTTCCAAGATCACACCGGGGAGCTGTTTTTT; CDR3 protein: CASSSGTSGISFQDHTGELFF
clone size: .; V gene: TRBV5-1; J gene: TRBJ1-4; D gene: .; CDR3 DNA: TGCGCCAGCAGCACGATCTCAGGGGCCCCTAATGAAAAACTGTTTTTT; CDR3 protein: CASSTISGAPNEKLFF
clone size: .; V gene: TRBV19; J gene: TRBJ1-5; D gene: TRBD1; CDR3 DNA: TGTGCCAGTAGCAAGCGGACAGGGAATGCGTATAGCAATCAGCCCCAGCATTTT; CDR3 protein: CASSKRTGNAYSNQPQHF
clone size: .; V gene: TRBV7-2; J gene: TRBJ2-1; D gene: TRBD1; CDR3 DNA: TGTGCCAGCAGCTTAGCGCCCGGACAGGGGAATGAGCAGTTCTTC; CDR3 protein: CASSLAPGQGNEQFF
clone size: .; V gene: TRBV11-3; J gene: TRBJ1-3; D gene: .; CDR3 DNA: TGTGCCAGCAGCTTAAATTCTGGAAACACCATATATTTT; CDR3 protein: CASSLNSGNTIYF
clone size: .; V gene: TRBV29-1; J gene: TRBJ2-2; D gene: .; CDR3 DNA: TGCAGCGTTGACAGGAGTGGAGGGGAGCTGTTTTTT; CDR3 protein: CSVDRSGGELFF